These 8 T cell receptor beta chains were sequenced from one sample in a study of PD-1 blockade in classical Hodgkin lymphoma. The time point here: cycle 4 day 1 (C4D1), after less than 7 weeks of nivolumab. Each patient relapsed following autologous stem cell transplantation, and prior brentuximab vedotin exposure differed. Assay: immunoSEQ multiplex PCR; the TCRdb copy retains only in-frame clones and omits some. This sample yields around 93,000 clones, of which over 75% are seen a single time; around 8.9% belongs to the top ten. The sequencing here drew on peripheral blood mononuclear cells (PBMCs), taken before the fourth cycle of nivolumab. These receptors all stem from a human donor with classical Hodgkin lymphoma.

The chain joins TRBV5-4 to TRBJ2-2, with 8 positions matching TRBD2. CDR3 length: 17 residues. Germline V lookup: CDR1 SGHNT, CDR2 YYREEE (reference sequence). Trimming at V came to 0 bases and at J to 2 bases, leaving 6 bases not matched to a gene. CDR3 residues: CASSLGIAGPNTGELFF. CDR3 nucleotide sequence: TGTGCCAGCAGCTTGGGGATAGCGGGACCTAACACCGGGGAGCTGTTTTTT.

The chain links TRBV7-9 to TRBJ2-2; D is unclear. Germline lookup yields CDR1 SEHNR and CDR2 FQNEAQ (reference sequence). This CDR3 comprises 13 residues. The germline V and J ends were trimmed by 4 bases and 5 bases, with 8 bases remaining between them. CDR3: CASSSYATGELFF. CDR3 DNA sequence: TGTGCCAGCAGCTCTTATGCAACCGGGGAGCTGTTTTTT.

V usage is TRBV18 and J usage is TRBJ2-7; 8 nucleotides line up with TRBD1. The CDR3 covers 16 residues. The germline gives CDR1 KGHSH, CDR2 LQKENI. With V trimmed by 4 bases and J by 3 bases, 11 bases remained unmatched. The chain's CDR3 is CASSRYVDRGGYEQYF. CDR3 in DNA: TGTGCCAGCTCACGCTATGTCGACAGGGGAGGCTACGAGCAGTACTTC.

This clone was counted a single time. The chain joins TRBV7-9 to TRBJ1-5; D remains ambiguous. Germline values: CDR1 SEHNR, CDR2 FQNEAQ (reference sequence). V was cut by 5 bases and J by 4 bases, with 6 bases left in between. This CDR3 has 12 residues. Written as DNA, the CDR3 is TGTGCCAGCAGCCCAGAAAATCAGCCCCAGCATTTT. Amino acid sequence: CASSPENQPQHF.

This clone was observed a single time. The chain has TRBV19 and TRBJ2-7, with D possibly TRBD2 on 7 matching bases. Germline CDR1 is LNHDA and CDR2 is SQIVND (reference sequence). The CDR3 has 14 residues. V lost 3 bases to trimming and J lost 2 bases, with 11 bases between them. The CDR3 loop reads CASSMWGGPYEQYF. In nucleotides, the CDR3 is TGTGCCAGTAGTATGTGGGGGGGGCCCTACGAGCAGTACTTC.

The J gene is TRBJ2-7, the V gene TRBV19; D is undetermined. Per the germline V gene, CDR1 is LNHDA and CDR2 is SQIVND (reference sequence). Trimming took 10 bases from V and 1 from J, leaving 11 bases between them. This CDR3 spans 12 amino acids. CDR3 bases: TGTGCCACCACGACTGAATCCTACGAGCAGTACTTC. Protein product: CATTTESYEQYF. Complete variable domain (other parts from reference TRBV19 and TRBJ2-7): DGGITQSPKYLFRKEGQNVTLSCEQNLNHDAMYWYRQDPGQGLRLIYYSQIVNDFQKGDIAEGYSVSREKKESFPLTVTSAQKNPTAFYLCATTTESYEQYFGPGTRLTVT.

In this sample, this clone turned up a few times. The chain is built from TRBV5-1 and TRBJ2-1; D is perhaps TRBD2 (5 bases). Germline V lookup: CDR1 SGHRS, CDR2 YFSETQ. With 0 bases removed from V and 2 bases from J, the gap between germline ends came to 12 bases. The CDR3 loop spans 16 amino acids. CDR3 nucleotide sequence: TGCGCCAGCAGCTTGGCCTCGCGGGCCGCCTACAATGAGCAGTTCTTC. As protein: CASSLASRAAYNEQFF.

The rearrangement uses TRBV5-1 and TRBJ2-5; D uncertain. Germline values: CDR1 SGHRS, CDR2 YFSETQ. The ends were cut back, 4 bases at V and 3 bases at J, with 13 bases in the middle. This CDR3 has 14 amino acids. In nucleotides, the CDR3 is TGCGCCAGCAGCCCGCAGGTCCGCAAAGAGACCCAGTACTTC. Translating gives CASSPQVRKETQYF.